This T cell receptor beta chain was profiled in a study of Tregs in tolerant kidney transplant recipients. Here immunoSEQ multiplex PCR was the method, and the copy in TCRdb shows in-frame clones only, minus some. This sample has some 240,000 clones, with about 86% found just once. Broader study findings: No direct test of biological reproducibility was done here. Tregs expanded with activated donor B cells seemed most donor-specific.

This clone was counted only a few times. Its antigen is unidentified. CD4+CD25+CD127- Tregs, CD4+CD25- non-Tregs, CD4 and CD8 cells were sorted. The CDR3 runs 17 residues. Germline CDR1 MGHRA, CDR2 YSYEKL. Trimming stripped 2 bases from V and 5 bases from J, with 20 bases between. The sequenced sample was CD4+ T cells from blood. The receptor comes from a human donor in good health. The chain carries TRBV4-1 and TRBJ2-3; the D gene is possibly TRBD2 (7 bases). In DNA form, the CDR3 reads TGCGCCAGCAGCCAACGGAGGTCTGGACTAGGGGGAGATACGCAGTATTTT. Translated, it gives CASSQRRSGLGGDTQYF.